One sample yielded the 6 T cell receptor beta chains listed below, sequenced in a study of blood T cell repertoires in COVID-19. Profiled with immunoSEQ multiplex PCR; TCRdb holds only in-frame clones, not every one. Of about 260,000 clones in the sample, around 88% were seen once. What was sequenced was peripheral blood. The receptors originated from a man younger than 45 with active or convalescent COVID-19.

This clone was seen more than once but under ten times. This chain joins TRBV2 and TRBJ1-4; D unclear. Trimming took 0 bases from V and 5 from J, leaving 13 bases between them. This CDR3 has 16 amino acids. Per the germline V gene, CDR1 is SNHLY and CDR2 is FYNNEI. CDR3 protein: CASSEAPLGRNEKLFF. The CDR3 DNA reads TGTGCCAGCAGTGAAGCCCCGTTAGGGAGGAATGAAAAACTGTTTTTT. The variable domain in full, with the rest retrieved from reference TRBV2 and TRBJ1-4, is EPEVTQTPSHQVTQMGQEVILRCVPISNHLYFYWYRQILGQKVEFLVSFYNNEISEKSEIFDDQFSVERPDGSNFTLKIRSTKLEDSAMYFCASSEAPLGRNEKLFFGSGTQLSVL.

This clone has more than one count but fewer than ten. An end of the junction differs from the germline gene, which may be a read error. In DNA form, the CDR3 reads TGCGCCAGCAGTCATTTCCGGTGGGGGCCCTTT. Translating gives CASSHFRWGPF. This chain links TRBV23-1 with TRBJ1-6, with D possibly TRBD1 on 6 matching bases. TRBV23-1 is placed among ORFs of uncertain function. This CDR3 has 11 residues.

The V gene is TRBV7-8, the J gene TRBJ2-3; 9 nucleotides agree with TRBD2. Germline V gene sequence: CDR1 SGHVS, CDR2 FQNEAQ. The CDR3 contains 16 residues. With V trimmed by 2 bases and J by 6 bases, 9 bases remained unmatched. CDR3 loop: CASSLSGGGGPDTQYF. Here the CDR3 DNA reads TGTGCCAGCAGCTTATCTGGCGGGGGGGGTCCGGATACGCAGTATTTT. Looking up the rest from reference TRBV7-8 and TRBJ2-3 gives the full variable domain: GAGVSQSPRYKVAKRGQDVALRCDPISGHVSLFWYQQALGQGPEFLTYFQNEAQLDKSGLPSDRFFAERPEGSVSTLKIQRTQQEDSAVYLCASSLSGGGGPDTQYFGPGTRLTVL.

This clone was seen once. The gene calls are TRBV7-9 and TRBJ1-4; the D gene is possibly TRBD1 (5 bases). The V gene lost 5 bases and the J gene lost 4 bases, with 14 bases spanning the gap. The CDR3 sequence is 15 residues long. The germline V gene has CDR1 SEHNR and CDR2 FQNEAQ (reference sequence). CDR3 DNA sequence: TGTGCCAGCAGCGAAGGCCCAGGGCTTAATGAAAAACTGTTTTTT. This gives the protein CASSEGPGLNEKLFF.

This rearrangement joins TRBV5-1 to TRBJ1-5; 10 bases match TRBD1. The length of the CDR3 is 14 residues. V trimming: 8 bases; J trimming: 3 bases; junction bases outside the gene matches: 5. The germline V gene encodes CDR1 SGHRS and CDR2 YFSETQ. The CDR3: CARDRGQINQPQHF. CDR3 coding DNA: TGCGCCAGAGACAGGGGGCAGATCAATCAGCCCCAGCATTTT.

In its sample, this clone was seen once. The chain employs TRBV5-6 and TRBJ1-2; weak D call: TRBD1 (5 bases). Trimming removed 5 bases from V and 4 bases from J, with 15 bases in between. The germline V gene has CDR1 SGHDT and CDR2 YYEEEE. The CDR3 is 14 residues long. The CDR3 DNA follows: TGTGCCAGCAGTCAAAAAGGGGTCTCCTATGGCTACACCTTC. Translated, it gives CASSQKGVSYGYTF.